This T cell receptor beta chain was found in a study of blood T cell repertoires in COVID-19. Study in general: Material from acute and convalescent COVID-19 was sourced from the United States, Italy and Spain. Nucleic acid was either cDNA or gDNA, and it came from T cells, B-cell-depleted T cells, or PBMCs.

Original data processing: Amplified reference gene primers provided the basis for estimating nucleated cell counts. TCRdb keeps only in-frame clones here, not all; method: immunoSEQ multiplex PCR. From that table come the V and J calls and clone size; the DNA was used to work out D and trimming. The table lists 70,000 to 95,000 clones, 70% to 90% of them singletons. The germline CDR1 and CDR2 sequences are PRHDT and FYEKMQ (reference sequence). The CDR3 consists of 14 residues. Deletions cut 6 bases from V and 2 bases from J, with 10 bases between. Note on this clone: Different DNA sequences within this sample yield the same CDR3.

The sequenced sample consisted of peripheral blood. The clonotype comes from a human donor in a cohort sampled during active COVID-19. This rearrangement joins TRBV13 to TRBJ1-4, with D unclear. CDR3 region: CASSLPGTNEKLFF. The CDR3 DNA is TGTGCCAGCAGTCTCCCGGGGACTAATGAAAAACTGTTTTTT.